Listed below are T cell receptor beta chains from one sample, sequenced in a study of brain T cells in children with intractable seizures. Assay used: immunoSEQ multiplex PCR; TCRdb lists only in-frame clones, some missing. The sample lists 340,000 or so clones, approximately 93% occurring once. Sequenced here: peripheral blood, sampled about 5 months after surgery. These receptors all come from a boy younger than two with tuberous sclerosis and intractable seizures. Each CDR3 is given with its conserved first and last residue. A D gene is named only where the DNA matches it firmly. Clone size is given for some rows only: seen once, a few or many times, or a class if the clone is expanded.

D | J | size | V | CDR3 | DNA
- | TRBJ1-5 | once | TRBV7-2 | CASSLMGGSNQPQHF | TGTGCCAGCAGCTTAATGGGGGGCTCAAATCAGCCCCAGCATTTT
- | TRBJ1-6 | - | TRBV14 | CASSQGGGRGSPLHF | TGTGCCAGCAGCCAAGGGGGGGGCCGGGGTTCACCCCTCCACTTT
- | TRBJ2-5 | - | TRBV3-1/TRBV3-2 | CASSQSSAAGAGETQYF | TGTGCCAGCAGCCAATCCTCTGCGGCGGGGGCGGGGGAGACCCAGTACTTC
- | TRBJ1-1 | - | TRBV11-2 | CASSLGSSNTEAFF | TGTGCCAGCAGCTTAGGTAGTTCGAACACTGAAGCTTTCTTT
- | TRBJ1-5 | - | TRBV5-6 | CASSRGNSQPQHF | TGTGCCAGCAGCAGGGGGAATTCGCAGCCCCAGCATTTT
- | TRBJ2-5 | once | TRBV30 | CAWSVPRAKQETQYF | TGTGCCTGGAGTGTCCCCAGGGCCAAGCAAGAGACCCAGTACTTC
- | TRBJ2-1 | once | TRBV9 | CASTPTERLNEQFF | TGTGCCAGCACTCCTACTGAGAGGCTGAATGAGCAGTTCTTC
- | TRBJ1-1 | - | TRBV5-4 | CASSLQGTEAFF | TGTGCCAGCAGCTTACAGGGCACTGAAGCTTTCTTT
TRBD1 | TRBJ2-6 | - | TRBV2 | CASSVLGQGSGGANVLTF | TGTGCCAGCAGTGTACTAGGACAGGGAAGTGGGGGGGCCAACGTCCTGACTTTC
TRBD2 | TRBJ2-3 | - | TRBV9 | CASSVGASGGLDTQYF | TGTGCCAGCAGCGTAGGGGCTAGCGGGGGGTTAGATACGCAGTATTTT
TRBD1 | TRBJ1-3 | - | TRBV6-6 | CASSYSNRGGNTIYF | TGTGCCAGCAGTTACTCAAACAGGGGTGGAAACACCATATATTTT
TRBD1 | TRBJ1-2 | - | TRBV13 | CASSVGQGNNGYTF | TGTGCCAGCAGCGTCGGACAGGGGAATAACGGCTACACCTTC
- | TRBJ2-3 | - | TRBV25-1 | CASSESGTQYF | TGTGCCAGCAGTGAATCTGGGACGCAGTATTTT
- | TRBJ1-1 | - | TRBV28 | CASSRAASTNTEAFF | TGTGCCAGCAGCCGGGCAGCTTCTACCAACACTGAAGCTTTCTTT
TRBD2 | TRBJ2-1 | - | TRBV11-3 | CASSLRLAKDNEQFF | TGTGCCAGCAGCCTCCGACTAGCTAAAGACAATGAGCAGTTCTTC
- | TRBJ1-4 | - | TRBV7-2 | CASSLAGNANEKLFF | TGTGCCAGCAGCTTAGCAGGAAATGCTAATGAAAAACTGTTTTTT
- | TRBJ1-2 | - | TRBV29-1 | CSVGLAALYGYTF | TGCAGCGTTGGATTAGCAGCCCTTTATGGCTACACCTTC
- | TRBJ2-7 | once | TRBV27 | CASRLRGETGEQYF | TGTGCCAGCAGGCTCAGGGGGGAGACCGGCGAGCAGTACTTC
- | TRBJ1-2 | - | TRBV3-1/TRBV3-2 | CASSQEALLGGYGYTF | TGTGCCAGCAGCCAAGAGGCATTGCTTGGGGGCTATGGCTACACCTTC
- | TRBJ1-1 | - | TRBV24-1 | CATSDLGNTEAFF | TGTGCCACCAGTGATTTGGGAAACACTGAAGCTTTCTTT
TRBD1 | TRBJ1-1 | - | TRBV30 | CAWRPDRGSSRAFF | TGTGCCTGGAGGCCAGACAGGGGTTCATCGCGAGCTTTCTTT
- | TRBJ2-7 | - | TRBV28 | CASNLQGGYGTDDEQYF | TGTGCCAGCAACCTACAGGGGGGGTACGGGACTGACGACGAGCAGTACTTC
- | TRBJ1-3 | - | TRBV29-1 | CSVLEGRSIHSGNTIYF | TGCAGCGTTCTAGAGGGGCGCAGCATCCACTCTGGAAACACCATATATTTT
TRBD1 | TRBJ1-1 | - | TRBV24-1 | CATRPNPGTGAFTEAFF | TGTGCCACCAGACCTAATCCCGGGACAGGGGCATTCACTGAAGCTTTCTTT
TRBD2 | TRBJ2-7 | once | TRBV5-3 | CARSFGPEAGVYEQYF | TGTGCCAGAAGCTTTGGTCCTGAAGCGGGAGTCTACGAGCAGTACTTC
- | TRBJ2-2 | once | TRBV5-1 | CASSYGGGTGELFF | TGCGCCAGCAGCTACGGAGGGGGCACCGGGGAGCTGTTTTTT
- | TRBJ1-2 | - | TRBV4-2 | CASSQDMAGAPYGYTF | TGTGCCAGCAGCCAAGATATGGCGGGCGCTCCATATGGCTACACCTTC
- | TRBJ1-2 | - | TRBV7-2 | CASSRDQNYGYTF | TGTGCCAGCAGCAGGGACCAAAACTATGGCTACACCTTC
- | TRBJ1-2 | - | TRBV30 | CATLADGYTF | TGTGCCACGTTGGCAGATGGCTACACCTTC